This T cell receptor beta chain was recovered during a study of technical replicates of blood from several donors. Germline assignment: CDR1 KGHSH and CDR2 LQKENI. Trimming left V 0 bases short and J 7 bases short, with 15 bases between. This CDR3 spans 16 amino acids. Only in-frame clones appear in the TCRdb table, and some are missing; sequencing was by immunoSEQ multiplex PCR. The sample consists of some 71,000 clones, approximately 97% of them appearing once. The sequenced sample was T cells isolated from PBMCs. This TCR was sampled from a human donor in good health. This rearrangement joins TRBV18 to TRBJ1-4; D is unclear. The CDR3 DNA sequence: TGTGCCAGCTCACCACCGGTCGGCCGACCAGGTGAAAAACTGTTTTTT. Translating it yields CASSPPVGRPGEKLFF.